The T cell receptor beta chain under discussion was sequenced for a study of response to subunit inactivated influenza vaccine. TCRdb reprocessed the RT-PCR reads via MiXCR and lists one record per CDR3 protein. This table has some 550,000 distinct CDR3 sequences, 20% to 25% appearing once. CDR3 length: 14 residues. V was pared by 1 base and J by 0 bases, with 7 bases between. Germline assignment: CDR1 DFQATT and CDR2 SNEGSKA (reference sequence). These data were also filed under a second study, of T cells expressing NK-cell markers. From that report: 5'RACE template switching with UMIs produced the TCR beta cDNA. One observes that, in several donors, these clonotypes were also the leading ones within the CD3+CD56-NKG2C+ fraction.

The specimen was CD4+ T cells sorted from PBMCs, collected about 12 days after vaccination. The V call is TRBV20-1, the J call TRBJ1-5; D not resolved. This receptor was taken from a middle-aged man who received an inactivated influenza vaccine. CDR3 in amino acids: CSARVPGSNQPQHF. CDR3 nucleotide sequence: TGCAGTGCTAGAGTTCCAGGTAGCAATCAGCCCCAGCATTTT.